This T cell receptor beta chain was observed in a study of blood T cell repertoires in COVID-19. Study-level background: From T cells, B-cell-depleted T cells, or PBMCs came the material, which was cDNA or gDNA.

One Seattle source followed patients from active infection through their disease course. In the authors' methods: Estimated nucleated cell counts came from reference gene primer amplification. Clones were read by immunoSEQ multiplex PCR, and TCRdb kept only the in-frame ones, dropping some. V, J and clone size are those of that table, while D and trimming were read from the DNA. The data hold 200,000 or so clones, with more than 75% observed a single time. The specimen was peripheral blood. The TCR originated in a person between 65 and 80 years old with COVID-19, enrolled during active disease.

CDR3 coding DNA: TGTGCCAGCAGTGAAGTTACAGGGTGGACGGGTACGCAGTATTTT. Residues: CASSEVTGWTGTQYF. The gene calls are TRBV6-1 and TRBJ2-3; TRBD1 is a possible D gene (6 bases). Germline V gene data show CDR1 as MNHNS and CDR2 as SASEGT. The CDR3 sequence is 15 residues long. The V and J ends lost 1 base and 8 bases respectively, with 16 bases between them.